The 11 T cell receptor beta chains below all came from one sample that was sequenced in a study of blood T cell repertoires in COVID-19 (dated by TCRdb to 2018 to 2020). Library prep was done by the immunoSEQ multiplex PCR assay. The immuneACCESS repertoire file appears here via TCRdb, limited to in-frame rearrangements. These files lack a portion of the clones; in checked studies, under half of the deficit traces to unresolved V genes, and the cause of the others is not known. In all, the sample holds under 110,000 clones, and 75% to 85% of those were seen once. The ten biggest clones cover 6.2% of the sample. The specimen was peripheral blood. These receptors were taken from a man older than 75 with COVID-19, enrolled during active disease.

The chain is built from TRBV3-1 (or the pseudogene TRBV3-2) and TRBJ1-6; 10 bases agree with TRBD1. The CDR3 runs 15 residues. The germline CDR1 and CDR2 sequences are LGHDT and YNNKEL (reference sequence). Trimming took 4 bases from V and 9 from J; bases not matched to a gene: 6. The CDR3 protein is CASSPRTGGVSPLHF. The CDR3 DNA reads as TGTGCCAGCAGCCCTCGGACAGGGGGAGTTTCACCCCTCCACTTT.

The genes are TRBV7-9 and TRBJ1-2; tentatively, D is TRBD1 (6 bases). This CDR3 region has 13 residues. In germline, CDR1 is SEHNR, CDR2 FQNEAQ (reference sequence). V lost 5 bases to trimming and J lost 3 bases, with 10 bases between them. The CDR3 loop reads CASSPTGHYGYTF. The CDR3 nucleotides are TGTGCCAGCAGCCCAACAGGGCACTATGGCTACACCTTC. Based on the CDR3 plus reference TRBV7-9 and TRBJ1-2, the full variable domain is DTGVSQNPRHKITKRGQNVTFRCDPISEHNRLYWYRQTLGQGPEFLTYFQNEAQLEKSRLLSDRFSAERPKGSFSTLEIQRTEQGDSAMYLCASSPTGHYGYTFGSGTRLTVV.

The rearrangement joins TRBV24-1 to TRBJ1-2, with 9 positions matching TRBD1. This CDR3 region has 15 residues. CDR1 KGHDR and CDR2 SFDVKD come from the germline V gene. V was clipped by 5 bases and J by 5 bases; unmatched bases: 8. As DNA, the CDR3 is TGTGCCACCAGTGTCCCGGGACAGGGAGGGTATGGCTACACCTTC. It is translated as CATSVPGQGGYGYTF.

This clone was observed a handful of times. This rearrangement joins TRBV7-9 to TRBJ2-3, with 8 positions matching TRBD2. Germline lookup yields CDR1 SEHNR and CDR2 FQNEAQ (reference sequence). The CDR3 covers 16 residues. The J segment lost 2 bases and the V segment lost 6 bases, leaving 10 bases of the junction unmatched. As DNA, the CDR3 is TGTGCCAGCAGACCTCTCGGGACTAGAGACACAGATACGCAGTATTTT. Translating gives CASRPLGTRDTDTQYF.

The V call is TRBV2, the J call TRBJ1-5; 8 bases are shared with TRBD1. The germline CDR1 and CDR2 sequences are SNHLY and FYNNEI. V trimming: 8 bases; J trimming: 3 bases; junction bases outside the gene matches: 6. The CDR3 has 14 residues. In DNA, the CDR3 is TGTGCCAGCGACGAGGGACAGGACAATCAGCCCCAGCATTTT. Its translation is CASDEGQDNQPQHF. Together with reference TRBV2 and TRBJ1-5, the CDR3 gives the full variable domain: EPEVTQTPSHQVTQMGQEVILRCVPISNHLYFYWYRQILGQKVEFLVSFYNNEISEKSEIFDDQFSVERPDGSNFTLKIRSTKLEDSAMYFCASDEGQDNQPQHFGDGTRLSIL.

The V gene is TRBV5-1, the J gene TRBJ2-1, with 7 bases identical to TRBD1. Germline V gives CDR1 SGHRS, CDR2 YFSETQ. The trim removed 4 bases at V and 8 bases at J, leaving 12 bases unmatched. The CDR3 length is 15 residues. CDR3: CASSLIGGAAHEQFF. The CDR3 DNA reads TGCGCCAGCAGCCTTATAGGGGGCGCAGCGCATGAGCAGTTCTTC. The full variable domain, rest sourced from reference TRBV5-1 and TRBJ2-1, is KAGVTQTPRYLIKTRGQQVTLSCSPISGHRSVSWYQQTPGQGLQFLFEYFSETQRNKGNFPGRFSGRQFSNSRSEMNVSTLELGDSALYLCASSLIGGAAHEQFFGPGTRLTVL.

The gene calls are TRBV6-5 and TRBJ2-1, with TRBD1 identical over 7 bases. The CDR3 is 16 amino acids. Per germline, CDR1 MNHEY and CDR2 SVGAGI. Trimming removed 0 bases from V and 0 bases from J; junction bases left unmatched: 2. The CDR3: CASSYSGTVSYNEQFF. CDR3 bases: TGTGCCAGCAGTTACTCGGGGACAGTCTCCTACAATGAGCAGTTCTTC.

This sequence joins TRBV11-2 and TRBJ2-7; tentative D call: TRBD2 (6 bases). Germline-derived CDR1 and CDR2 are SGHAT and FQNNGV. V was trimmed by 5 bases and J by 3 bases, leaving 14 bases between them. The CDR3 has 14 amino acids. The CDR3 nucleotides are TGTGCCAGCAGCCTAGGTCCGGGAGTCTACGAGCAGTACTTC. Translated, it gives CASSLGPGVYEQYF. The whole variable domain, filled in from reference TRBV11-2 and TRBJ2-7, reads EAGVAQSPRYKIIEKRQSVAFWCNPISGHATLYWYQQILGQGPKLLIQFQNNGVVDDSQLPKDRFSAERLKGVDSTLKIQPAKLEDSAVYLCASSLGPGVYEQYFGPGTRLTVT.

In this sample, this clone turned up a few times. This CDR3 reads CASSPGQGGDTEAFF. The CDR3, as DNA: TGCGCCAGCAGCCCAGGACAGGGAGGGGACACTGAAGCTTTCTTT. This sequence joins TRBV5-1 and TRBJ1-1; 8 bases agree with TRBD1. From germline, CDR1 is SGHRS and CDR2 YFSETQ. V was pared by 4 bases and J by 3 bases, with 8 bases of the junction left unmatched. The CDR3 is 15 residues long. The complete variable domain, with remaining parts taken from reference TRBV5-1 and TRBJ1-1, reads KAGVTQTPRYLIKTRGQQVTLSCSPISGHRSVSWYQQTPGQGLQFLFEYFSETQRNKGNFPGRFSGRQFSNSRSEMNVSTLELGDSALYLCASSPGQGGDTEAFFGQGTRLTVV.

The chain is built from TRBV19 and TRBJ2-1, with D unresolved. From germline, CDR1 is LNHDA and CDR2 SQIVND (reference sequence). There are 14 residues in the CDR3. The V gene lost 0 bases and the J gene lost 12 bases, with 15 bases spanning the gap. CDR3 nucleotide sequence: TGTGCCAGTAGTATAGATGGCTTCCCTGGTGGGCAGTTCTTC. Translated, it gives CASSIDGFPGGQFF.

V usage is TRBV7-8 and J usage is TRBJ2-3; TRBD2 matches at 10 bases. This CDR3 has 17 residues. CDR1 and CDR2 (germline): SGHVS, FQNEAQ. Germline trimming cut 1 base from V and 2 bases from J; bases unmatched to any gene: 6. CDR3: CASSLGWTSGPTDTQYF. Here the CDR3 DNA reads TGTGCCAGCAGCTTAGGCTGGACTAGCGGTCCCACAGATACGCAGTATTTT.